The clone carrying this T cell receptor (beta chain) was recorded only once. The data stem from a study of blood T cell repertoires in COVID-19. Study information: The United States, Italy and Spain provided the acute and convalescent COVID-19 samples. The analysed material was cDNA or gDNA that came from T cells, B-cell-depleted T cells, or PBMCs.

In the study's own analysis: Counts of nucleated cells, estimated from reference gene primer amplification, were obtained. Profiling relied on immunoSEQ multiplex PCR, and the TCRdb table lists in-frame clones only, not all of them. V, J and clone size reflect that table, while D and trimming were determined from the DNA. This table has fewer than 90,000 clones, roughly 87% appearing once. The CDR3 totals 15 residues. V was pared by 3 bases and J by 10 bases, with 21 bases between. The germline gives CDR1 LGHDT, CDR2 YNNKEL (reference sequence). Sequenced material: peripheral blood. This clonotype was sampled from a male donor with acute or convalescent COVID-19. The chain has TRBV3-1 (or the pseudogene TRBV3-2) and TRBJ1-1; D is possibly TRBD1 (5 bases). The CDR3 sequence is CASSQSSAGLGGAFF. CDR3 nucleotides: TGTGCCAGCAGCCAGTCCTCCGCAGGCCTCGGGGGAGCTTTCTTT.